The present entry profiles one T cell receptor (beta chain) with its context. Its cognate antigen is unknown. The data were obtained in a study of T cells in localized non-small cell lung cancer. The assay was immunoSEQ multiplex PCR, and TCRdb's table has in-frame clones only and misses some. The sample has 100,000 to 150,000 clones, 89% seen once. The study's findings and limits: There were a median roughly 60 of the top 100 tumor clones appearing in adjacent lung.

CDR1 is SGHNT and CDR2 is YYREEE in the germline V gene (reference sequence). V was pared by 4 bases and J by 5 bases, with 8 bases of the junction left unmatched. The CDR3 totals 15 residues. The V and J genes are TRBV5-4 and TRBJ2-5; 10 nucleotides line up with TRBD2. The specimen was peripheral blood, collected before any cancer treatment. The TCR comes from an older female donor with stage I lung adenocarcinoma. The DNA for the CDR3 is TGTGCCAGCAGCCTATGGACTAGCGGAGATGAGACCCAGTACTTC. Its translation is CASSLWTSGDETQYF.